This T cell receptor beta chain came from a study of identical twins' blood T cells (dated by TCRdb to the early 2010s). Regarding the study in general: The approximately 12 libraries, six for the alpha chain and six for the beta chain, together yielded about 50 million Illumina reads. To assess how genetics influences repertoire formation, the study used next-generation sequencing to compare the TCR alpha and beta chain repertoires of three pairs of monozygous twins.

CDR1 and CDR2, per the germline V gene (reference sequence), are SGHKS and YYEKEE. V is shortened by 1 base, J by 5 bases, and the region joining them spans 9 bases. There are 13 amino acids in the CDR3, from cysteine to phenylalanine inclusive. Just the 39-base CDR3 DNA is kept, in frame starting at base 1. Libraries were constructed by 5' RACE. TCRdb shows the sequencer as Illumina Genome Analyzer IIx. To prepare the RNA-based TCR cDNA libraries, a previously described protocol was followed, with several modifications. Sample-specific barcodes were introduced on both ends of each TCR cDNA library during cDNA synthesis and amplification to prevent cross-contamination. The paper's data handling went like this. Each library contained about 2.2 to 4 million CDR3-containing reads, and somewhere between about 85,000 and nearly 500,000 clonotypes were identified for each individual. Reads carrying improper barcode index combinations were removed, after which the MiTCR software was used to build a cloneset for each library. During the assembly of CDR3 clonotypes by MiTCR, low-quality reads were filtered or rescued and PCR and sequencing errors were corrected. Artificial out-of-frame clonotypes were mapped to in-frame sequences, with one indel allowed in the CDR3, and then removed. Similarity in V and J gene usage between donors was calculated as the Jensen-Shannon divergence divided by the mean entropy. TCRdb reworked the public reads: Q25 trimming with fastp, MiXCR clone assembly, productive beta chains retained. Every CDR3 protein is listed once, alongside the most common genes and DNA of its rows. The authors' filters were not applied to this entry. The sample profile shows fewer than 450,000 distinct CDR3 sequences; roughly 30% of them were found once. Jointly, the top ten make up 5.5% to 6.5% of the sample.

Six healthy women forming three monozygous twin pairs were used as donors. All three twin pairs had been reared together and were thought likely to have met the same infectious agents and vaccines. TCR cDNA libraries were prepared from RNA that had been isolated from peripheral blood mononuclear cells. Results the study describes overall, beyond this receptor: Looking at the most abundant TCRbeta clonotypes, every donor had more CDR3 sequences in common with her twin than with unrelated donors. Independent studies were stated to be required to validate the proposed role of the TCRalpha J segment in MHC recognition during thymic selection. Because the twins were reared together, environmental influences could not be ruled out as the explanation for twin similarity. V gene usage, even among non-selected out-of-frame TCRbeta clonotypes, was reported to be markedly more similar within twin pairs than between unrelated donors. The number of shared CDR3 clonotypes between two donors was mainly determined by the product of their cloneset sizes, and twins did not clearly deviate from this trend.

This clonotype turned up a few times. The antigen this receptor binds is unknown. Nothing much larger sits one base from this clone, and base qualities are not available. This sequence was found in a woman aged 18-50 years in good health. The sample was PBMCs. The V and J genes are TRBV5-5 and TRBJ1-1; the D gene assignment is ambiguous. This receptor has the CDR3 CASSLLTGTEAFF. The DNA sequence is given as TGTGCCAGCAGCTTGCTCACGGGGACTGAAGCTTTCTTT.